This entry describes one T cell receptor beta chain. Antigen specificity is unknown. The genomic DNA TCR beta CDR3 region underwent two rounds of multiplex PCR. Round-one PCR had primers specific to each TRBV and TRBJ gene. TCRdb redid the calling of the multiplex PCR reads with MiXCR, one entry per CDR3 protein. The sample contains nearly 25,000 distinct CDR3 sequences, roughly 34% of which appear only once. The CDR3 covers 15 residues. V lost 4 bases to trimming and J lost 0 bases; unmatched junction nucleotides: 5. This entry belongs to a study of prognosis after radiotherapy for stage I lung cancer. Study-wide background: Stage I non-small cell lung cancer patients were enrolled in Nanjing, China. This enrollment took place between 2018 and 2019. Delivery of radiotherapy was by SBRT in 3 to 5 fractions at a biologically effective dose of at least 100 Gy. None of the patients had concurrent treatment alongside stereotactic body radiotherapy. The study, taken as a whole, reports: Median unique TCR clone counts of approximately 9,100 versus 7,200 showed a fall after stereotactic body radiation therapy.

This specimen was PBMCs, taken before or after stereotactic body radiation therapy (not recorded which). V usage is TRBV12-3 or TRBV12-4 and J usage is TRBJ1-1, with 7 bases aligning to TRBD1. The clonotype comes from a donor aged 50 or older with non-small cell lung cancer. CDR3 amino acids: CASSSGGHMNTEAFF. The CDR3 coding sequence is TGTGCCAGCAGTTCAGGGGGTCATATGAACACTGAAGCTTTCTTT.